This TCR beta chain was captured in a study of human T cells and chemical hapten exposure. In its sample, this clonotype was seen a few times. Using its own MiXCR run on the RACE reads, TCRdb lists one record per CDR3 protein. This table has roughly 380,000 distinct CDR3 sequences, nearly 5% appearing once. The germline V and J ends were trimmed by 1 base and 4 bases, with 20 bases remaining between them. Germline V gene lookup returns CDR1 SGHRS and CDR2 YFSETQ. This CDR3 spans 17 amino acids. Time point indicated: patch test 1, 2 weeks after DPC sensitization. Treatment here: therapeutic diphenylcyclopropenone sensitization with weekly scalp DPC.

This sequence was found in a woman in her 50s with alopecia areata. Some clones in this sample may be carry-over from other donors' samples. The chain recombines TRBV5-1 with TRBJ1-1; no firm D call. The starting material was whole blood, obtained in connection with sensitization to the hapten diphenylcyclopropenone (DPC). The CDR3 region is CASSLSLAVPFSTEAFF. CDR3 bases: TGCGCCAGCAGCTTGAGTTTGGCAGTTCCATTCAGCACTGAAGCTTTCTTT.